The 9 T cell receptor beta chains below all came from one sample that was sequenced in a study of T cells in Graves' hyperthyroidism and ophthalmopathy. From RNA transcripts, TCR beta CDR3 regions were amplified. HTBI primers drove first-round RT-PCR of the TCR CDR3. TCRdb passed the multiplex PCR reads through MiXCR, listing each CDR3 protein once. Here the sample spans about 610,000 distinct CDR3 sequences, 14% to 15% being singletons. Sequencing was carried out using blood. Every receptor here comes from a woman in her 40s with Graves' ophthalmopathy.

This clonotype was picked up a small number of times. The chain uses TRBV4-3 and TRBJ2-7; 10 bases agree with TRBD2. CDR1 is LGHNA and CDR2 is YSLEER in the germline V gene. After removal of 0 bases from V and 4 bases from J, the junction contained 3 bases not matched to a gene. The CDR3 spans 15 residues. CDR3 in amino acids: CASSQDPSGRYEQYF. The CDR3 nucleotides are TGCGCCAGCAGCCAAGATCCTAGCGGGAGATACGAGCAGTACTTC.

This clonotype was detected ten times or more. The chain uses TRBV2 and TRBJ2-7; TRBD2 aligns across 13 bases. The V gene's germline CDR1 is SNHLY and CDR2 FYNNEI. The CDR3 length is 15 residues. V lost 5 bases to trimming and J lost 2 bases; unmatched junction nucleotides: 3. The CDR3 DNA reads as TGTGCCAGCAGTCCCGGGACTAGCGGGGCCTACGAGCAGTACTTC. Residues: CASSPGTSGAYEQYF.

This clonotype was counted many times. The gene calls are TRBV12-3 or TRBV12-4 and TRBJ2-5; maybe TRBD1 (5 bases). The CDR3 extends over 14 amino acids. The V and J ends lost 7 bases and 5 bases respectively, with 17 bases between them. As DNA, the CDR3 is TGTGCCAGCACCCTGACAGACTTCGGGGAGACCCAGTACTTC. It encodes CASTLTDFGETQYF.

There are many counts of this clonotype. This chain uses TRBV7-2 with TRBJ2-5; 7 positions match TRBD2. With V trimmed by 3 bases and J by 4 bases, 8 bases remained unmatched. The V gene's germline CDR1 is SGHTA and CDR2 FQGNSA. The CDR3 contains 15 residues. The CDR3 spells CASSFQSGGPETQYF. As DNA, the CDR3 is TGTGCCAGCAGCTTCCAATCGGGAGGCCCAGAGACCCAGTACTTC.

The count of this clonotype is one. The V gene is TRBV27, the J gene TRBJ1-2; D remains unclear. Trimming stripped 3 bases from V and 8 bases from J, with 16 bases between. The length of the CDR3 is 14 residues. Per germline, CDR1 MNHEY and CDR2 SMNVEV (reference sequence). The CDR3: CASSLSVPPGGYTF. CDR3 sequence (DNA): TGTGCCAGCAGTTTGTCAGTTCCCCCTGGGGGCTACACCTTC.

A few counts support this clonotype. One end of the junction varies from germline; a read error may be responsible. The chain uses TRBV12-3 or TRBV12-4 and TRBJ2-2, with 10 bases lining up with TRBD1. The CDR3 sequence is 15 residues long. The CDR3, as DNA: TGTGCCATTGCCTTGACAGGGGGCGCTTCCGGGGAGCCGTTTTTT. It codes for CAIALTGGASGEPFF.

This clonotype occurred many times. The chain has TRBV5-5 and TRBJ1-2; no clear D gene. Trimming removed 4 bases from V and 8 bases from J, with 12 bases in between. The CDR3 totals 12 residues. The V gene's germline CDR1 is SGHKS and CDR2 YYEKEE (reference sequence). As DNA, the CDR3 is TGTGCCAGCAGCCTCCAAGAGGCAGGCTACACCTTC. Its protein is CASSLQEAGYTF.

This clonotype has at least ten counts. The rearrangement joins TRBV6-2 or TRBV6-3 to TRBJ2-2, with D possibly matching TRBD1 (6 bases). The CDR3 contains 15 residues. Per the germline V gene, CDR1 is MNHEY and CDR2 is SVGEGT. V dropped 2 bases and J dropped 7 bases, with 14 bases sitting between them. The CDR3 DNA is TGTGCCAGCAGTTACAGTCACAGGGAGATCGGGGAGCTGTTTTTT. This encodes CASSYSHREIGELFF.

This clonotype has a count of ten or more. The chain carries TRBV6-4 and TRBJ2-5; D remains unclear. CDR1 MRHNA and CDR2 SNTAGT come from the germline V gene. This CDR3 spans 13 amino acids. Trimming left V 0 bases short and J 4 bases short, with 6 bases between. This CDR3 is CASSDSYGETQYF. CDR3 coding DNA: TGTGCCAGCAGTGACTCCTACGGAGAGACCCAGTACTTC.